This section outlines one TCR beta chain sequence together with its context. Antigen: not known. The CDR3 covers 14 residues. V was pared by 0 bases and J by 13 bases, with 17 bases between. Germline CDR1 is SGHRS and CDR2 is YFSETQ. The data are from a study of post-analysis software for immune sequencing data. Whole-study results and caveats: Higher frequency in patients than in controls was seen for 5 or 6 TRBV segments, with TRBV5-6, TRBV5-1 and TRBV20-1 among them. Normalized Chao1 diversity was significantly lower in multiple sclerosis patients than in controls.

Prepared TCR beta cDNA libraries contained unique molecular identifiers. Each sample of about 0.95 to 11 million input T cells yielded about 500,000 cDNA molecules, so each molecule approximated one T cell. Each CDR3 protein is one row after TCRdb ran MiXCR on the PCR reads. The sample includes hundreds of thousands of distinct CDR3 sequences, roughly 27% of them seen just once. The rearrangement links TRBV5-1 to TRBJ2-1; D gene ambiguous. The sample was blood. The origin of this receptor is a girl under 18 with multiple sclerosis. CDR3 sequence (DNA): TGCGCCAGCAGCTTGGGATCACGAAAAGAGACCCAGTTCTTC. Translation gives CASSLGSRKETQFF. Drawing the rest from reference TRBV5-1 and TRBJ2-1, the complete variable domain is KAGVTQTPRYLIKTRGQQVTLSCSPISGHRSVSWYQQTPGQGLQFLFEYFSETQRNKGNFPGRFSGRQFSNSRSEMNVSTLELGDSALYLCASSLGSRKETQFFGPGTRLTVL.